This T cell receptor beta chain is drawn from a study of blood T cell repertoires in COVID-19. Study-wide context: Collection of acute and convalescent COVID-19 samples took place in the United States, Italy and Spain. The analysed material was cDNA or gDNA that came from T cells, B-cell-depleted T cells, or PBMCs.

Authors' processing steps: The assay estimated nucleated cells by amplifying reference gene primers. The method was immunoSEQ multiplex PCR; TCRdb's version includes in-frame clones alone and lacks a portion of them. V, J and clone size are taken as reported in that table, and D and trimming were inferred from the DNA itself. The sample shows around 70,000 clones, around 90% of them seen only once. Germline V CDR1 and CDR2: SQVTM, ANQGSEA. Trimming cost V 0 bases and J 2 bases; bases outside gene matches: 11. The CDR3 runs 17 residues. The V gene is TRBV29-1, the J gene TRBJ1-2, with 8 nucleotides matching TRBD1. Sequenced material: peripheral blood. The receptor was isolated from a woman in her late teens or twenties with acute or convalescent COVID-19. The CDR3 loop is CSVEDPGTGSANYGYTF. The CDR3 nucleotides read TGCAGCGTTGAAGATCCGGGGACAGGTTCCGCAAACTATGGCTACACCTTC. Drawing the rest from reference TRBV29-1 and TRBJ1-2, the complete variable domain is SAVISQKPSRDICQRGTSLTIQCQVDSQVTMMFWYRQQPGQSLTLIATANQGSEATYESGFVIDKFPISRPNLTFSTLTVSNMSPEDSSIYLCSVEDPGTGSANYGYTFGSGTRLTVV.